The entry below describes one TCR beta chain. V was shortened by 0 bases and J by 7 bases, with 7 bases between the two germline ends. Germline assignment: CDR1 SEHNR and CDR2 FQNEAQ (reference sequence). The CDR3 sequence is 13 residues long. TEMRA cells were enriched by FACS, and CD4+ and CD8+ T cells were negatively isolated. With random hexamers, reverse transcription was performed on roughly 0.5 to 1 ug of RNA. Coverage of TCR beta CDR3 amplification by immunoSEQ multiplex PCR extended to 54 Vbeta and 13 Jbeta. Each CDR3 protein gets one entry after TCRdb re-called the immunoSEQ multiplex PCR reads with MiXCR. Of about 180,000 distinct CDR3 sequences in the sample, about 93% were seen once. This entry belongs to a study of CD8 T cells in Susac syndrome. For the study at large: Treatment at blood withdrawal was none, corticosteroids, or intravenous immunoglobulin alone in Susac syndrome patients.

The V call is TRBV7-9, the J call TRBJ2-1; D call uncertain. The sequence came from a human donor with Susac syndrome. Sequenced input: CD4+ T cells from PBMCs. In DNA, the CDR3 is TGTGCCAGCAGCTTAGCCCTAGAAAATGAGCAGTTCTTC. It specifies CASSLALENEQFF.